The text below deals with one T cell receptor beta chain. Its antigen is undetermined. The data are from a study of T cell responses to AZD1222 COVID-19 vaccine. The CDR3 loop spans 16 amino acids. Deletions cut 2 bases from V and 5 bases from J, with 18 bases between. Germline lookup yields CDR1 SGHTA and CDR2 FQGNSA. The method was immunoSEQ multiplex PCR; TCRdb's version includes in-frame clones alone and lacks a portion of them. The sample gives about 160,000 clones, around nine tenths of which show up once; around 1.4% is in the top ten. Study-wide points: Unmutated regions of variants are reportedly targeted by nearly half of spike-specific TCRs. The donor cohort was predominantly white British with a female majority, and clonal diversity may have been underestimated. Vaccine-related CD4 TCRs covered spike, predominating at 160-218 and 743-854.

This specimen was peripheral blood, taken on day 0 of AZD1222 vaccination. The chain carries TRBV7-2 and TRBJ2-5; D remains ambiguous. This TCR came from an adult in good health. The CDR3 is CASSLHGPSGRETQYF. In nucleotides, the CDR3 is TGTGCCAGCAGCTTACACGGACCCTCCGGTAGGGAGACCCAGTACTTC.